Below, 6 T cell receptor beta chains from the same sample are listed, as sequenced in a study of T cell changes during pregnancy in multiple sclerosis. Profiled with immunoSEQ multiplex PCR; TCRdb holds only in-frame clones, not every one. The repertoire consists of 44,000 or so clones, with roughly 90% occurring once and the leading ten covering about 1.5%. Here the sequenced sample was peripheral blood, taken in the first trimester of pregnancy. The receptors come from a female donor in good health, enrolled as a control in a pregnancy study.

The CDR3 protein is CASSSTSGGASRPEQFF. CDR3 nucleotide sequence: TGTGCCAGCAGTTCGACTAGCGGGGGGGCCTCCCGTCCTGAGCAGTTCTTC. The V gene is TRBV27, the J gene TRBJ2-1, with 14 bases aligning to TRBD2. The CDR3 is 17 residues long. The V segment lost 4 bases and the J segment 9 bases; nucleotides outside the gene matches: 11. CDR1 and CDR2 (germline): MNHEY, SMNVEV (reference sequence).

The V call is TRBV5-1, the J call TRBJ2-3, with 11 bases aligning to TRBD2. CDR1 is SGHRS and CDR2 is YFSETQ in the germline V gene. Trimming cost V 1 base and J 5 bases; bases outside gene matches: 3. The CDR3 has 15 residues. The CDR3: CASSLLAGGQDTQYF. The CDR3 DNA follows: TGCGCCAGCAGCTTGCTAGCGGGAGGTCAAGATACGCAGTATTTT.

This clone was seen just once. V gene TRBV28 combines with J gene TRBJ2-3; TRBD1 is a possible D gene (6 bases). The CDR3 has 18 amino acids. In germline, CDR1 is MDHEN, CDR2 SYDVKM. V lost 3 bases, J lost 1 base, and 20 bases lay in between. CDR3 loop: CASSFIPQGKGRTDTQYF. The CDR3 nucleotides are TGTGCCAGCAGTTTTATCCCCCAGGGGAAAGGGCGCACAGATACGCAGTATTTT.

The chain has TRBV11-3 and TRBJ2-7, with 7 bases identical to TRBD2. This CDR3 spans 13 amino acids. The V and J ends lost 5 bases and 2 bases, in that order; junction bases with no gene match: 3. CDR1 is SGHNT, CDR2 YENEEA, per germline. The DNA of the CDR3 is TGTGCCAGCAGCCGCGGGAGAACCTACGAGCAGTACTTC. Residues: CASSRGRTYEQYF.

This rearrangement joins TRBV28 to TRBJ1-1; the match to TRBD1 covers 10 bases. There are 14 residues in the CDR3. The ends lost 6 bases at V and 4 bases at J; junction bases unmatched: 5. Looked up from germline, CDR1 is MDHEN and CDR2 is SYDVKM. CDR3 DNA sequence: TGTGCCAGCAGGACAGGGGGCGTAAGCACTGAAGCTTTCTTT. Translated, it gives CASRTGGVSTEAFF.

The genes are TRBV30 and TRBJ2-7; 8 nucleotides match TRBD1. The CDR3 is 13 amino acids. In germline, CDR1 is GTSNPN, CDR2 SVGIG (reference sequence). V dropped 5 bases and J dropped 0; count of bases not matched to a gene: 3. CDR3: CAWDRGDSYEQYF. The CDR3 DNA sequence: TGTGCCTGGGACAGGGGCGACTCCTACGAGCAGTACTTC.